This T cell receptor (beta chain) came from a study of blood T cell repertoires in COVID-19 (dated by TCRdb to the early 2020s). With respect to the entire study: Samples covering the acute and convalescent phases of COVID-19 were provided by collaborators in the United States, Italy and Spain. The material from the prospective study consisted of cDNA or gDNA derived from T cells, B-cell-depleted T cells, or PBMCs. The dataset comprised deeply sampled blood TCRbeta repertoires from subjects exposed to, actively infected with, or recovered from COVID-19. A freely available public database, intended as a resource for researchers studying the immune response to SARS-CoV-2, is where the repertoires were released. Samples came from the ongoing ImmuneRACE study (first 160 participants) plus 1,254 subjects from 6 global collaborators. The sample metadata nearly always contained a de-identified subject ID, COVID-19 status, age in years and sex. HLA class I and class II types, where available, came from metadata supplied by the sample provider rather than from assay-based typing.

Summary of the overall study and its limitations: The quantity of clinical and demographic metadata differed by source and by participant and was supplied without curation.

TCRbeta CDR3 regions were amplified from genomic DNA by means of the immunoSEQ Assay, a bias-controlled multiplex PCR. On the authors' methods: Nucleated cell counts per sample were estimated from amplification of reference gene primers within the assay. To quantify the absolute abundance of each unique TCRbeta CDR3 rearrangement, sequence reads were collapsed and filtered. For each sample, productive Simpson clonality was calculated as the square root of Simpson's diversity index across productive rearrangements. TCRdb took over this immuneACCESS table, retaining in-frame rearrangements with V and J assigned. Such tables are incomplete; in checked studies, under half of the missing clones stem from an unresolved V gene, and the remainder is unexplained. V, J and clone size derive from that table, while D and trimming were established from the DNA sequence. In this sample the table shows about 170,000 clones, approximately 91% of which occur a single time. The leading ten clones occupy approximately 5% of the sample.

In Seattle, one collaborating source enrolled patients while the infection was active and tracked those patients longitudinally over the course of disease. Collaborating institutions collected whole blood in K2EDTA tubes following their own protocols. For TCRbeta analysis, collaborator samples were shipped as frozen whole blood, as isolated PBMCs, or as DNA extracted from either sample type. The CDR3 runs 14 amino acids, cysteine and phenylalanine included. CDR3 DNA is the only sequence kept; it has 42 bases, read in frame from the first base. V is cut by 0 bases and J by 3 bases, and the space between the germline ends is 9 bases. The germline V gene specifies SGHDN as CDR1 and FVKESK as CDR2. About this clone itself: No cognate antigen has been identified for it. No clone much larger than this one lies a single base away; base qualities are absent.

The chain is made from TRBV14 and TRBJ2-7; the D gene identity is not certain. The material sequenced was peripheral blood. This clonotype was obtained from a young man with COVID-19, enrolled during active disease. The encoded CDR3 is CASSQDARLYEQYF. In nucleotide form, the sequence is TGTGCCAGCAGCCAAGACGCCAGACTCTACGAGCAGTACTTC.